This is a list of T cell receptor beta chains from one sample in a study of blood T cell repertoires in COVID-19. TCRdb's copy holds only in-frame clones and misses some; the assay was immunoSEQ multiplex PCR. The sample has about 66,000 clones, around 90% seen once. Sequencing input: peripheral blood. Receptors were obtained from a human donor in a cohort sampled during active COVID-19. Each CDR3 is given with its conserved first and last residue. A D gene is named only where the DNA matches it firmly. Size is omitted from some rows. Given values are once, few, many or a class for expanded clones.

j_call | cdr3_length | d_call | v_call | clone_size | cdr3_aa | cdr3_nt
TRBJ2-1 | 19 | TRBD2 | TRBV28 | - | CASSLPSGRVKSPYNEQFF | TGTGCCAGCAGTTTACCCAGCGGGAGGGTAAAAAGTCCCTACAATGAGCAGTTCTTC
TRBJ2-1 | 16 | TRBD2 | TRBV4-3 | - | CASSPWSRGEGNEQFF | TGCGCCAGCAGCCCATGGAGTAGAGGGGAGGGCAATGAGCAGTTCTTC
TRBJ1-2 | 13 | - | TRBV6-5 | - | CASRRQRVYGYTF | TGTGCCAGCAGACGGCAGAGGGTTTATGGCTACACCTTC
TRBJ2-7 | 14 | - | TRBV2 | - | CASRRDTPSYEQYF | TGTGCCAGCAGACGGGACACCCCCTCCTACGAGCAGTACTTC
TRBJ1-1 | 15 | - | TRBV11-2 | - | CASSLGQGGGSEAFF | TGTGCCAGCAGCTTAGGCCAAGGGGGTGGTTCGGAAGCTTTCTTT
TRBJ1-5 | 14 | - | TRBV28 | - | CATCGEMGNQPQHF | TGTGCCACATGCGGGGAAATGGGCAATCAGCCCCAGCATTTT
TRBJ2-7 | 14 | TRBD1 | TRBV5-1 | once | CASSLGTGPYEQYF | TGCGCCAGCAGCTTGGGGACAGGGCCCTACGAGCAGTACTTC
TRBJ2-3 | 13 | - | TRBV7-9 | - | CASSRTSTDTQYF | TGTGCCAGCAGCCGGACTAGCACAGATACGCAGTATTTT
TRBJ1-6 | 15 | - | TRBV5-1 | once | CASSFRGTDNSPLHF | TGCGCCAGCAGCTTCCGGGGTACGGATAATTCACCCCTCCACTTT
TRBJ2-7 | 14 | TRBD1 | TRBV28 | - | CASSTGTGAYEQYF | TGTGCCAGCAGTACCGGGACAGGGGCCTACGAGCAGTACTTC
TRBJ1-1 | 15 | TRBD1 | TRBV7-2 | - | CASSPGTGTNTEAFF | TGTGCCAGCAGCCCAGGGACAGGGACAAACACTGAAGCTTTCTTT
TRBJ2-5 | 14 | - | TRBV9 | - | CASSVVPTRGAQYF | TGTGCCAGCAGCGTAGTCCCGACCCGCGGAGCCCAGTACTTC
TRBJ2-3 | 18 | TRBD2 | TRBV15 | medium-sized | CATSRPGSPSGGTDTQYF | TGTGCCACCAGCAGACCCGGTAGTCCTAGCGGGGGGACAGATACGCAGTATTTT
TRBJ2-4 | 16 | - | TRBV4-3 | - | CASSQDGGGSKNIQYF | TGCGCCAGCAGCCAAGATGGCGGTGGTTCCAAAAACATTCAGTACTTC
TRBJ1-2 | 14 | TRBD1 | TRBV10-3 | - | CAISEGQGVRGYTF | TGTGCCATCAGTGAGGGACAGGGCGTACGGGGCTACACCTTC
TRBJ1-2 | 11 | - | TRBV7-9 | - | CASSLQGGYTF | TGTGCCAGCAGCTTACAGGGGGGCTACACCTTC
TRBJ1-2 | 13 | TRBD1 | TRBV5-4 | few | CASSLQGIYGYTF | TGTGCCAGCAGCTTACAGGGGATCTATGGCTACACCTTC
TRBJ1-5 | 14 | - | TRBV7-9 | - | CASSLDPQGAPQHF | TGTGCCAGCAGCTTAGACCCCCAGGGTGCGCCCCAGCATTTT
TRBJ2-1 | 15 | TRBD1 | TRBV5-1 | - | CASSPTGDTYNEQFF | TGCGCCAGCAGCCCGACAGGGGACACCTACAATGAGCAGTTCTTC
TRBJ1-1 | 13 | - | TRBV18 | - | CASSPPMNTEAFF | TGTGCCAGCTCCCCCCCTATGAACACTGAAGCTTTCTTT
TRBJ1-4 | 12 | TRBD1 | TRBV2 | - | CASSQQGLVMFF | TGTGCCAGCAGCCAACAGGGGCTGGTGATGTTTTTT
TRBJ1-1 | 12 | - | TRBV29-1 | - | CSVEVVGSEAFF | TGCAGCGTTGAGGTAGTGGGGAGTGAAGCTTTCTTT
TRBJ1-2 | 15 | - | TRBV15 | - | CATSSFQGQTHGYTF | TGTGCCACCAGCAGCTTTCAAGGACAGACCCATGGCTACACCTTC
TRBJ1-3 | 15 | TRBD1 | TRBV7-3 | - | CASSSTGTGENTIYF | TGTGCCAGCAGCTCGACCGGGACAGGTGAAAACACCATATATTTT
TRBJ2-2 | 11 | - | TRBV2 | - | CASSEYGELFF | TGTGCCAGCAGTGAGTACGGGGAGCTGTTTTTT
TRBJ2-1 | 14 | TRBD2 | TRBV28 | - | CASKGGGAINEQFF | TGTGCCAGCAAAGGCGGGGGGGCAATTAATGAGCAGTTCTTC
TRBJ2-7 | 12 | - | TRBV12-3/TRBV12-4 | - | CASSPDRGEQYF | TGTGCCAGCAGCCCCGATAGGGGCGAGCAGTACTTC
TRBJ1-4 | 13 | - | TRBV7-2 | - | CASRQDNSEKLFF | TGTGCCAGCAGACAAGACAACAGTGAAAAACTGTTTTTT
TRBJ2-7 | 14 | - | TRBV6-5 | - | CASSSPGAVSEQYF | TGTGCCAGCAGTTCCCCTGGCGCGGTAAGCGAGCAGTACTTC
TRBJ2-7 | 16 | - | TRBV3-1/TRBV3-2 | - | CASSQDPRTHAYEQYF | TGTGCCAGCAGCCAAGATCCCCGGACTCATGCCTACGAGCAGTACTTC
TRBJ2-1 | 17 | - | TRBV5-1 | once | CASSYRRTGEGRNEQFF | TGCGCCAGCAGCTACCGCCGAACGGGAGAGGGTCGCAATGAGCAGTTCTTC
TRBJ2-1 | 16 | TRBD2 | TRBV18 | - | CASSPGLAGVYNEQFF | TGTGCCAGCTCGCCGGGACTAGCGGGAGTCTACAATGAGCAGTTCTTC
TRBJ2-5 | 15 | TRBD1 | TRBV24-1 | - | CATSDPGTGGETQYF | TGTGCCACCAGTGATCCGGGGACAGGGGGAGAGACCCAGTACTTC
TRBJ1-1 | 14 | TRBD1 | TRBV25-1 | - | CASSGKLGQPEAFF | TGTGCCAGCAGTGGCAAACTGGGACAGCCAGAAGCTTTCTTT
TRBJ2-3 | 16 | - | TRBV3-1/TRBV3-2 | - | CASSQGAGSRTDTQYF | TGTGCCAGCAGCCAAGGCGCGGGCAGCCGCACAGATACGCAGTATTTT
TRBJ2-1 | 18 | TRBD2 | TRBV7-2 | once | CASSFRPSGGSNPNEQFF | TGTGCCAGCAGCTTTAGGCCTAGCGGGGGGAGCAATCCCAATGAGCAGTTCTTC
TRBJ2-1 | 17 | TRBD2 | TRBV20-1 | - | CSASPRIAGGLYNEQFF | TGCAGTGCTAGTCCGCGAATAGCGGGGGGGCTTTACAATGAGCAGTTCTTC
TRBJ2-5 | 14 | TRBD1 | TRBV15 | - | CATSRDRAKETQYF | TGTGCCACCAGCAGGGACAGGGCAAAAGAGACCCAGTACTTC
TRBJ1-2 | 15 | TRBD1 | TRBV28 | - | CASRPGTGVAYGYTF | TGTGCCAGCAGGCCCGGGACAGGGGTTGCCTATGGCTACACCTTC
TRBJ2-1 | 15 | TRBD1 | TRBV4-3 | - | CASSQDRGPYNEQFF | TGCGCCAGCAGCCAAGATAGGGGGCCATACAATGAGCAGTTCTTC
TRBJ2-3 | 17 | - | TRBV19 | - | CASSLGTGRDLRDTQYF | TGTGCCAGTAGCCTGGGCACAGGGAGGGACCTAAGAGATACGCAGTATTTT
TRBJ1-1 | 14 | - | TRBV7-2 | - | CASNLVTGGTEAFF | TGTGCCAGCAACCTGGTGACGGGGGGCACTGAAGCTTTCTTT
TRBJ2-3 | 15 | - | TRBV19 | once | CASSIGGGGLDTQYF | TGTGCCAGTAGTATAGGAGGAGGGGGCCTAGATACGCAGTATTTT